The T cell receptor (beta chain) under discussion was sequenced for a study of patients and donors after allogeneic stem cell transplantation. Trimming removed 6 bases at V and 5 bases at J, with 8 bases between. Germline CDR1 SNHLY, CDR2 FYNNEI. The CDR3 is made up of 13 amino acids. In TCRdb, the RT-PCR reads were re-called with MiXCR into one record per CDR3 protein. This sample has some 87,000 distinct CDR3 sequences, with roughly 52% found just once. Sequencing was performed on blood, either unsorted or a sorted T cell fraction (not recorded which). The chain has TRBV2 and TRBJ2-6; tentative D call: TRBD1 (5 bases). The clonotype was recovered from a human donor who was either an allogeneic HSCT recipient or a stem cell or donor lymphocyte infusion donor (not recorded which). It is not recorded whose cells these are; they may come from a transplant donor. CDR3 nucleotides: TGTGCCAGCAGCCCAGGGAGGGCCAACGTCCTGACTTTC. Translated: CASSPGRANVLTF.